A selection of T cell receptor beta chains follows, all from one sample in a study of blood T cell repertoires in COVID-19. Only in-frame clones appear in the TCRdb table, and some are missing; sequencing was by immunoSEQ multiplex PCR. This table has 250,000 to 300,000 clones, approximately 89% appearing once. The sample was peripheral blood. Receptor source: a woman younger than 45 with COVID-19, enrolled during active disease. Each CDR3 is given with its conserved first and last residue. The D gene is left open where the match is weak. Clone size is given for some rows only: seen once, a few or many times, or a class if the clone is expanded.

v_call	cdr3_length	j_call	clone_size	d_call	cdr3_aa	cdr3_nt
TRBV3-1/TRBV3-2	14	TRBJ2-7	NA	NA	CASSPRSSSYEQYF	TGTGCCAGCAGCCCCCGGAGTAGCTCCTACGAGCAGTACTTC
TRBV5-1	14	TRBJ2-3	NA	TRBD1	CASSPRQGSDTQYF	TGCGCCAGCAGCCCGAGACAGGGAAGCGATACGCAGTATTTT
TRBV5-6	15	TRBJ1-2	NA	TRBD1	CASSPQGQGSYGYTF	TGTGCCAGCAGCCCCCAAGGACAGGGGAGCTATGGCTACACCTTC
TRBV3-1/TRBV3-2	19	TRBJ2-1	NA	TRBD2	CASSQDLDLTSGVYNEQFF	TGTGCCAGCAGCCAAGATCTCGACCTTACTAGCGGGGTCTACAATGAGCAGTTCTTC
TRBV6-5	15	TRBJ1-1	NA	TRBD1	CASSSNRGGFTEAFF	TGTGCCAGCAGTAGCAACAGGGGGGGGTTCACTGAAGCTTTCTTT
TRBV23-1	17	TRBJ2-3	NA	TRBD2	CATPPGRPVSSTDTQYF	TGCGCCACCCCACCCGGGAGGCCAGTCTCTAGCACAGATACGCAGTATTTT
TRBV5-4	15	TRBJ2-2	NA	NA	CASSSAGLTAGELFF	TGTGCCAGCAGCTCGGCAGGGTTGACGGCCGGGGAGCTGTTTTTT
TRBV2	13	TRBJ1-2	NA	NA	CASGSGPNYGYTF	TGTGCCAGCGGGAGTGGACCTAACTATGGCTACACCTTC
TRBV5-1	15	TRBJ1-2	NA	TRBD1	CASSLTGESNYGYTF	TGCGCCAGCAGCTTGACAGGGGAGTCTAACTATGGCTACACCTTC
TRBV13	15	TRBJ2-7	NA	NA	CASSSILRGLDEQYF	TGTGCCAGCAGCTCAATACTCAGGGGTTTAGACGAGCAGTACTTC
TRBV11-2	16	TRBJ1-1	few	NA	CASSLAWTRVNTEAFF	TGTGCCAGCAGCTTAGCTTGGACAAGAGTTAACACTGAAGCTTTCTTT
TRBV7-2	15	TRBJ1-3	NA	TRBD1	CASSLTPTGGDTIYF	TGTGCCAGCAGCTTAACGCCGACAGGGGGGGACACCATATATTTT
TRBV5-4	15	TRBJ1-2	NA	NA	CASSRGPGVPYGYTF	TGTGCCAGCAGCCGGGGCCCGGGGGTCCCCTATGGCTACACCTTC
TRBV19	15	TRBJ1-5	NA	NA	CASSIPGGGAQPQHF	TGTGCCAGTAGTATACCGGGGGGGGGCGCTCAGCCCCAGCATTTT
TRBV10-3	11	TRBJ1-1	NA	NA	CAILRGTEAFF	TGTGCCATACTTCGCGGCACTGAAGCTTTCTTT
TRBV7-2	15	TRBJ2-7	NA	NA	CASSLRDSSSYEQYF	TGTGCCAGCAGCTTGAGGGACTCATCATCCTACGAGCAGTACTTC
TRBV11-2	15	TRBJ1-6	NA	TRBD1	CASSSWTGMNSPLHF	TGTGCCAGCAGCTCTTGGACAGGGATGAATTCACCCCTCCACTTT
TRBV9	16	TRBJ2-5	NA	TRBD2	CASSVVGLVRGETQYF	TGTGCCAGCAGCGTAGTCGGACTAGTAAGGGGAGAGACCCAGTACTTC
TRBV25-1	14	TRBJ2-7	NA	NA	CASSRLGEAYEQYF	TGTGCCAGCAGTCGACTCGGCGAGGCCTACGAGCAGTACTTC
TRBV18	15	TRBJ2-2	NA	NA	CASSPPVRSTGELFF	TGTGCCAGCTCACCTCCAGTACGGAGCACCGGGGAGCTGTTTTTT